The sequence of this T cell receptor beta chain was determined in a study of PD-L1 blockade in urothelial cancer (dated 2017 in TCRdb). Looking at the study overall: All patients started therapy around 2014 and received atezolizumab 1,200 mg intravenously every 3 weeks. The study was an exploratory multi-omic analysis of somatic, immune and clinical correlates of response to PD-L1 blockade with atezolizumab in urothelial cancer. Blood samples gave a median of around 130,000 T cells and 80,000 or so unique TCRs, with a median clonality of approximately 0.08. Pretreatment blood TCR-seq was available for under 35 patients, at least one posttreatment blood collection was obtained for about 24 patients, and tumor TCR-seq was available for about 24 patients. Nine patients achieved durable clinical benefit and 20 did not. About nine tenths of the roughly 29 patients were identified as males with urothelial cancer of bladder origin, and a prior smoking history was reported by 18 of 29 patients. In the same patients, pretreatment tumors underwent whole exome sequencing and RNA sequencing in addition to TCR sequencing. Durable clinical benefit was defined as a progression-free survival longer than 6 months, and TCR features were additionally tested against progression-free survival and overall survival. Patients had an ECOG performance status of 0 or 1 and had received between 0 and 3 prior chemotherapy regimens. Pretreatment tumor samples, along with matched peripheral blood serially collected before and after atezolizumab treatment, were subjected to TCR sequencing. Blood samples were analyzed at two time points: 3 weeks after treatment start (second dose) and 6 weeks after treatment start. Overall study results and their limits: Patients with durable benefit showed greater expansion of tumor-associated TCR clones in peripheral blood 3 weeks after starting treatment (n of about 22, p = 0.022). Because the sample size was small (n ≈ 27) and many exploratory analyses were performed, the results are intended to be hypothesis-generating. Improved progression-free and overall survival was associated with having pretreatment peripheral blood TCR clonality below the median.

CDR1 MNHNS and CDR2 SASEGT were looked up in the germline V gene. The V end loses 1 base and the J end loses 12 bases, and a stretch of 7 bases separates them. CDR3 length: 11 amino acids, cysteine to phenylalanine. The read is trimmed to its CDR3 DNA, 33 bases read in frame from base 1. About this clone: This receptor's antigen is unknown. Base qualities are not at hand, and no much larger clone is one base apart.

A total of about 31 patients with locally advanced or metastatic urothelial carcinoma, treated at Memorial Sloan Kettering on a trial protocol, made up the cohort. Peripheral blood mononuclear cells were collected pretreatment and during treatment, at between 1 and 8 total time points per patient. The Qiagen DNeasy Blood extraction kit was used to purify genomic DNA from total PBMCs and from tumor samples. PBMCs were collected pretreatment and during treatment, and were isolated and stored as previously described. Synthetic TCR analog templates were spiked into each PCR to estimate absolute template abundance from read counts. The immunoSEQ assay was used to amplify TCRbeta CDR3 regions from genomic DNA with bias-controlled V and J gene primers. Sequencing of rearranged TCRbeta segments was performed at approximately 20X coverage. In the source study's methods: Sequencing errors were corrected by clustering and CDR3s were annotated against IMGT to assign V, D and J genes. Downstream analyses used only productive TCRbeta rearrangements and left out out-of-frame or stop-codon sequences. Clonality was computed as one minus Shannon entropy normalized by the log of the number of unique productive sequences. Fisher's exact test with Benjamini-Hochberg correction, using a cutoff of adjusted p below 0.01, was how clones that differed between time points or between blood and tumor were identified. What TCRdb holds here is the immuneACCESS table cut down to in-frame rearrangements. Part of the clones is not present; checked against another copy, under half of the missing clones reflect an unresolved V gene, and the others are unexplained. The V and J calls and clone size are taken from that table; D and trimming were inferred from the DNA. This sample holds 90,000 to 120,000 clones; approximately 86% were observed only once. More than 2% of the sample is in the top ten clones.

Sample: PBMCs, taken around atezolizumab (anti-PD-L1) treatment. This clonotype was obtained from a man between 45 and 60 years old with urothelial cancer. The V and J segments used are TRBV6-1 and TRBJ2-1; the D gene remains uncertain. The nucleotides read TGTGCCAGCAGTGAAGGGCAGTCGCAGTTCTTC. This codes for CASSEGQSQFF.